This T cell receptor (beta chain) was observed in a study of T-cell reconstitution after alpha-beta-depleted transplantation in children. This clonotype was found many times. The antigen is not known. This CDR3 region has 15 residues. Germline CDR1 LGHDT, CDR2 YNNKEL (reference sequence). After removal of 2 bases from V and 4 bases from J, the junction contained 8 bases not matched to a gene. Molecular barcoding with unique molecular identifiers was used for the TCRbeta library. TCRdb re-called the PCR reads with MiXCR, one entry per CDR3 protein. In the table there are some 200,000 distinct CDR3 sequences, roughly 8.3% of which are singletons. Study-level findings and limits: Several hundred expanded graft clones reportedly gave rise to the alpha-beta T cells present about two months after transplant. Surviving thymic progenitors and recipient T cells were the source of high TCRbeta diversity at day 60 in some patients.

V and J are TRBV3-1 and TRBJ2-7; 7 bases match TRBD1. The material sequenced was PBMCs, mostly from graft donor cells, taken 360 days after TCRalphabeta/CD19-depleted stem cell transplant. The source of this sequence is a male patient aged 2 to 9 who had a stem cell transplant for acute myeloid leukemia, so the T cells may come from the graft donor. CDR3 sequence reads: CASSQYTGADYEQYF. DNA for the CDR3: TGTGCCAGCAGCCAATACACAGGGGCGGATTACGAGCAGTACTTC.